One sample yielded the 30 T cell receptor beta chains listed below, sequenced in a study of T cell responses to AZD1222 COVID-19 vaccine. Some clones are missing from TCRdb's copy, which holds only in-frame ones; the method was immunoSEQ multiplex PCR. The table shows 150,000 to 200,000 clones, with around 92% occurring only once. The input for sequencing was peripheral blood, taken 28 days after the second AZD1222 dose. The source is an adult who received the AZD1222 COVID-19 vaccine.

The chain has TRBV7-8 and TRBJ1-1, with a possible D match to TRBD1 (5 bases). CDR3 length: 12 amino acids. Deletions cut 8 bases from V and 4 bases from J, with 11 bases between. Germline CDR1 and CDR2: SGHVS and FQNEAQ. The DNA for the CDR3 is TGTGCCAGCGGACATTTAGCCACTGAAGCTTTCTTT. Translation gives CASGHLATEAFF. The full variable domain, its missing parts supplied by reference TRBV7-8 and TRBJ1-1, is GAGVSQSPRYKVAKRGQDVALRCDPISGHVSLFWYQQALGQGPEFLTYFQNEAQLDKSGLPSDRFFAERPEGSVSTLKIQRTQQEDSAVYLCASGHLATEAFFGQGTRLTVV.

The rearrangement links TRBV10-3 to TRBJ2-1; D call uncertain. The V gene lost 2 bases and the J gene lost 8 bases, with 16 bases spanning the gap. Germline V CDR1 and CDR2: ENHRY, SYGVKD. The CDR3 sequence is 15 residues long. CDR3 nucleotide sequence: TGTGCCATCAGTGAGATTTTGCCAGATAGGGATGAGCAGTTCTTC. This sequence encodes CAISEILPDRDEQFF.

Comments on this clone: Other DNA sequences in the same sample also yield this CDR3. The rearrangement joins TRBV3-1 (or the pseudogene TRBV3-2) to TRBJ1-3; D perhaps matches TRBD1 (5 bases). CDR1 LGHDT and CDR2 YNNKEL come from the germline V gene (reference sequence). The CDR3 extends over 16 amino acids. Trimming removed 0 bases at V and 5 bases at J, with 14 bases between. The CDR3 DNA sequence: TGTGCCAGCAGCCAAGATTTTTCAGGGACCCGAAACACCATATATTTT. Its translation is CASSQDFSGTRNTIYF.

V is TRBV7-6 and J is TRBJ2-7; 11 bases line up with TRBD2. Trimming cost V 4 bases and J 3 bases; bases outside gene matches: 8. The CDR3 has 16 amino acids. Germline V gene sequence: CDR1 SGHVS, CDR2 FNYEAQ. The CDR3 protein is CASSSSPGTSGYEQYF. The CDR3 nucleotides are TGTGCCAGCAGCTCTTCTCCCGGGACTAGCGGCTACGAGCAGTACTTC.

The V and J genes are TRBV30 and TRBJ2-1, with 7 bases identical to TRBD2. CDR3 size: 14 residues. Germline assignment: CDR1 GTSNPN and CDR2 SVGIG (reference sequence). V gave up 0 bases and J gave up 6 bases; unmatched junction bases: 5. DNA for the CDR3: TGTGCCTGGAGTGTATCGTGGGGGGGCAATGAGCAGTTCTTC. Translating gives CAWSVSWGGNEQFF.

The chain uses TRBV19 and TRBJ2-1; 12 nucleotides agree with TRBD2. CDR3 size: 16 residues. The germline V gene encodes CDR1 LNHDA and CDR2 SQIVND (reference sequence). The trim removed 5 bases at V and 3 bases at J, leaving 5 bases unmatched. CDR3 region: CASSSPTSGGYNEQFF. DNA of the CDR3: TGTGCCAGTAGTTCTCCGACTAGCGGGGGCTACAATGAGCAGTTCTTC.

The chain employs TRBV3-1 (or the pseudogene TRBV3-2) and TRBJ1-4; weak D call: TRBD1 (5 bases). The CDR3 extends over 12 amino acids. Trimming left V 3 bases short and J 12 bases short, with 11 bases between. Per germline, CDR1 LGHDT and CDR2 YNNKEL (reference sequence). In nucleotides, the CDR3 is TGTGCCAGCAGCCAGACAGTGGGAGAACTGTTTTTT. Its protein product is CASSQTVGELFF.

The chain uses TRBV28 and TRBJ2-5; D remains unclear. Germline loops: CDR1 MDHEN, CDR2 SYDVKM. The CDR3 runs 15 residues. V lost 5 bases to trimming and J lost 2 bases, with 15 bases between them. CDR3 in amino acids: CASSPSLRKQETQYF. The CDR3 bases are TGTGCCAGCAGTCCCTCCCTGCGGAAGCAAGAGACCCAGTACTTC.

The chain couples TRBV20-1 to TRBJ1-4, with no clear D. Trimming stripped 5 bases from V and 8 bases from J, with 9 bases between. Germline V CDR1 and CDR2: DFQATT, SNEGSKA (reference sequence). This CDR3 comprises 11 residues. The chain's CDR3 is CSASSLEKLFF. For the CDR3, the DNA is TGCAGTGCTTCCTCCCTAGAAAAACTGTTTTTT.

V gene TRBV19 combines with J gene TRBJ1-1; D might be TRBD1 (5 bases). The CDR3 totals 15 residues. V was shortened by 5 bases and J by 0 bases, with 13 bases between the two germline ends. Germline loops: CDR1 LNHDA, CDR2 SQIVND (reference sequence). CDR3 nucleotides: TGTGCCAGTAGTCCCCTGACAGCGTTGAACACTGAAGCTTTCTTT. Protein product: CASSPLTALNTEAFF.

V usage is TRBV29-1 and J usage is TRBJ2-5; D unclear. Trimming removed 3 bases at V and 4 bases at J, with 6 bases between. CDR3 length: 11 amino acids. Germline lookup yields CDR1 SQVTM and CDR2 ANQGSEA. CDR3 in DNA: TGCAGCGTTGAGATTCGAGAGACCCAGTACTTC. Residues: CSVEIRETQYF.

The V call is TRBV19, the J call TRBJ2-7; D is perhaps TRBD2 (5 bases). Per the germline V gene, CDR1 is LNHDA and CDR2 is SQIVND (reference sequence). This CDR3 contains 12 residues. Trimming removed 1 base at V and 6 bases at J, with 7 bases between. CDR3 bases: TGTGCCAGTAGTATAGGCCGGGGCGAGCAGTACTTC. This sequence encodes CASSIGRGEQYF. The full variable domain, rest sourced from reference TRBV19 and TRBJ2-7, is DGGITQSPKYLFRKEGQNVTLSCEQNLNHDAMYWYRQDPGQGLRLIYYSQIVNDFQKGDIAEGYSVSREKKESFPLTVTSAQKNPTAFYLCASSIGRGEQYFGPGTRLTVT.

This clone was seen a few times. This chain connects TRBV5-4 to TRBJ2-7; 8 bases map to TRBD1. The V and J ends lost 6 bases and 6 bases, in that order; junction bases with no gene match: 8. From germline, CDR1 is SGHNT and CDR2 YYREEE (reference sequence). This CDR3 region has 13 residues. CDR3 nucleotide sequence: TGTGCCAGCACCGGGACAGGCCCTTTCGAGCAGTACTTC. It translates to CASTGTGPFEQYF.

The chain uses TRBV11-2 and TRBJ1-2; a possible D gene is TRBD1 (6 bases). Trimming took 4 bases from V and 3 from J, leaving 21 bases between them. CDR1 and CDR2 from the germline V gene are SGHAT and FQNNGV. The CDR3 loop spans 17 amino acids. In DNA, the CDR3 is TGTGCCAGCAGCTCCCTGCCTCAGGCAGGGGATTACTATGGCTACACCTTC. Translated: CASSSLPQAGDYYGYTF. The full variable domain, completed using reference TRBV11-2 and TRBJ1-2, is EAGVAQSPRYKIIEKRQSVAFWCNPISGHATLYWYQQILGQGPKLLIQFQNNGVVDDSQLPKDRFSAERLKGVDSTLKIQPAKLEDSAVYLCASSSLPQAGDYYGYTFGSGTRLTVV.

A word on this clone: Other DNA sequences of this sample code for an identical CDR3. The chain is built from TRBV18 and TRBJ1-5; TRBD1 matches 8 bases. CDR3 length equals 15 residues. Trimming took 3 bases from V and 6 from J; bases not matched to a gene: 7. Germline V lookup: CDR1 KGHSH, CDR2 LQKENI. The CDR3 reads CASSPGQGAGQPQHF. The CDR3 DNA sequence: TGTGCCAGCTCACCGGGGCAGGGGGCGGGTCAGCCCCAGCATTTT.

The V call is TRBV19, the J call TRBJ2-2, with D possibly TRBD2 on 5 matching bases. The germline V gene has CDR1 LNHDA and CDR2 SQIVND (reference sequence). The V end was cut by 5 bases, the J end by 6 bases, with 16 bases between. This CDR3 region has 15 residues. The CDR3 loop reads CASSDPGIISGELFF. The CDR3 bases are TGTGCCAGTAGTGATCCGGGGATCATTTCCGGGGAGCTGTTTTTT. Based on the CDR3 plus reference TRBV19 and TRBJ2-2, the full variable domain is DGGITQSPKYLFRKEGQNVTLSCEQNLNHDAMYWYRQDPGQGLRLIYYSQIVNDFQKGDIAEGYSVSREKKESFPLTVTSAQKNPTAFYLCASSDPGIISGELFFGEGSRLTVL.

The rearrangement links TRBV3-1 (or the pseudogene TRBV3-2) to TRBJ1-1, with D unclear. This CDR3 is 15 amino acids long. Trimming stripped 5 bases from V and 6 bases from J, with 19 bases between. The germline CDR1 and CDR2 sequences are LGHDT and YNNKEL (reference sequence). The CDR3 is CASSAYPSGLAEAFF. The DNA for the CDR3 is TGTGCCAGCAGCGCTTACCCTTCCGGTCTGGCTGAAGCTTTCTTT.

The chain links TRBV9 to TRBJ2-3; 8 bases match TRBD2. Germline assignment: CDR1 SGDLS and CDR2 YYNGEE. Losses at the gene ends were 3 bases for V and 4 bases for J; bases not matched to a gene: 19. The length of the CDR3 is 19 residues. This CDR3 reads CASSAPLVGRAELADTQYF. The CDR3 nucleotides are TGTGCCAGCAGCGCCCCCCTCGTCGGGAGGGCCGAGTTGGCAGATACGCAGTATTTT.

This chain connects TRBV4-1 to TRBJ2-3; a weak D match, TRBD2 (6 bases). The V end was cut by 0 bases, the J end by 3 bases, with 13 bases between. The CDR3 runs 16 residues. Germline CDR1 and CDR2: MGHRA and YSYEKL. This CDR3 reads CASSQELGRRTDTQYF. The CDR3 DNA is TGCGCCAGCAGCCAAGAACTAGGGAGGCGGACAGATACGCAGTATTTT.

V and J are TRBV5-1 and TRBJ2-7, with TRBD2 matching over 14 bases. The CDR3 extends over 19 amino acids. V was clipped by 3 bases and J by 0 bases; unmatched bases: 11. Germline CDR1 SGHRS, CDR2 YFSETQ. The DNA for the CDR3 is TGCGCCAGCAGCTCTCGGGGACTAGCGGGAGATCCTCCCTCCTACGAGCAGTACTTC. It encodes CASSSRGLAGDPPSYEQYF.

The chain employs TRBV27 and TRBJ1-1; D might be TRBD1 (6 bases). V dropped 2 bases and J dropped 1 base, with 14 bases sitting between them. The CDR3 sequence is 16 residues long. Germline assignment: CDR1 MNHEY and CDR2 SMNVEV (reference sequence). As DNA, the CDR3 is TGTGCCAGCAGTTTAGTGAGGACAGTAACGAACACTGAAGCTTTCTTT. It is translated as CASSLVRTVTNTEAFF.

Only one count was recorded for this clone. This chain joins TRBV12-5 and TRBJ1-1; 8 bases map to TRBD1. Germline V lookup: CDR1 LGHNT, CDR2 FRNRAP. The V and J ends lost 7 bases and 6 bases, in that order; junction bases with no gene match: 7. This CDR3 has 13 amino acids. CDR3 in amino acids: CASADREVSEAFF. The CDR3 coding sequence is TGTGCTAGTGCGGACAGGGAAGTATCTGAAGCTTTCTTT.

This chain links TRBV12-3 or TRBV12-4 with TRBJ2-7, with 7 bases fitting TRBD1. The CDR3 loop spans 12 amino acids. V lost 6 bases and J lost 7; bases outside the gene matches: 6. This CDR3 reads CASRRGPEEQYF. The CDR3 DNA reads as TGTGCCAGCAGGAGGGGGCCCGAGGAGCAGTACTTC.

The J gene is TRBJ1-1, the V gene TRBV6-5; D remains ambiguous. CDR3 length: 15 amino acids. V was pared by 0 bases and J by 0 bases, with 8 bases between. Looked up from germline, CDR1 is MNHEY and CDR2 is SVGAGI. The CDR3 sequence: CASSYSPDLNTEAFF. In DNA form, the CDR3 reads TGTGCCAGCAGTTACTCGCCGGACTTGAACACTGAAGCTTTCTTT.

The chain joins TRBV5-1 to TRBJ2-3; the D is unclear. The V end was cut by 5 bases, the J end by 1 base, with 11 bases between. CDR3 size: 14 residues. Germline CDR1 is SGHRS and CDR2 is YFSETQ. CDR3 in amino acids: CASRPDIGTDTQYF. CDR3 coding DNA: TGCGCCAGCAGACCCGACATAGGCACAGATACGCAGTATTTT. Filled out from reference TRBV5-1 and TRBJ2-3, the complete variable domain reads KAGVTQTPRYLIKTRGQQVTLSCSPISGHRSVSWYQQTPGQGLQFLFEYFSETQRNKGNFPGRFSGRQFSNSRSEMNVSTLELGDSALYLCASRPDIGTDTQYFGPGTRLTVL.

The chain carries TRBV11-2 and TRBJ1-1; D gene unclear. The CDR3 consists of 12 residues. V lost 5 bases and J lost 10, with 14 bases in between. Germline CDR1 and CDR2: SGHAT and FQNNGV. This chain's CDR3 is CASSPRAEGAFF. The CDR3 DNA follows: TGTGCCAGCAGCCCAAGGGCAGAAGGAGCTTTCTTT.

The chain couples TRBV25-1 to TRBJ1-2; D is ambiguous. The V end lost 5 bases, the J end lost 4 bases, and 11 bases lay between the germline ends. This CDR3 spans 13 amino acids. Germline V gives CDR1 MGHDK, CDR2 SYGVNS. This chain's CDR3 is CASSPTAGYGYTF. Written as DNA, the CDR3 is TGTGCCAGCAGTCCTACGGCGGGCTATGGCTACACCTTC.

V and J are TRBV30 and TRBJ1-1; possibly TRBD1 for D (5 bases). The CDR3 extends over 13 amino acids. The ends were cut back, 0 bases at V and 6 bases at J, with 11 bases in the middle. Germline V gene lookup returns CDR1 GTSNPN and CDR2 SVGIG (reference sequence). CDR3 nucleotide sequence: TGTGCCTGGAGTGTATCCAGGGTCGCTGAAGCTTTCTTT. Amino acid sequence: CAWSVSRVAEAFF.

The gene calls are TRBV7-2 and TRBJ2-1, with a weak D call TRBD2 (6 bases). The CDR3 has 18 amino acids. Trimming took 0 bases from V and 4 from J, leaving 19 bases between them. Germline CDR1 reads SGHTA; CDR2 reads FQGNSA. The CDR3 coding sequence is TGTGCCAGCAGCTTAGCGCTTGTGGAGGGAGGCGCATACAATGAGCAGTTCTTC. Amino acids: CASSLALVEGGAYNEQFF. The entire variable domain, with the rest obtained from reference TRBV7-2 and TRBJ2-1, is as follows: GAGVSQSPSNKVTEKGKDVELRCDPISGHTALYWYRQSLGQGLEFLIYFQGNSAPDKSGLPSDRFSAERTGGSVSTLTIQRTQQEDSAVYLCASSLALVEGGAYNEQFFGPGTRLTVL.

This clone is a singleton in its sample. The rearrangement uses TRBV11-2 and TRBJ1-1, with TRBD1 identical over 8 bases. Trimming cost V 2 bases and J 5 bases; bases outside gene matches: 19. CDR3 length: 19 amino acids. Looked up from germline, CDR1 is SGHAT and CDR2 is FQNNGV. CDR3 bases: TGTGCCAGCAGCTTAAGGGTCCGGACAGGGCAGGCCTTGAGGACTGAAGCTTTCTTT. The encoded protein is CASSLRVRTGQALRTEAFF.